This entry lists 14 T cell receptor beta chains sequenced from one sample in a study of OX40 agonist ivuxolimab in advanced cancers. Libraries were prepared by immunoSEQ multiplex PCR; TCRdb keeps only in-frame clonotypes and omits some of them. The sample has 50,000 to 60,000 clones; around 83% are singletons. Sample: CD4+ or CD8+ T cells sorted from blood, taken in a trial of the OX40 agonist ivuxolimab. These receptors originate from an adult with an advanced solid tumor such as melanoma, head and neck, liver or kidney cancer.

The chain joins TRBV29-1 to TRBJ2-1; no reliable D call. Trimming took 1 base from V and 6 from J, leaving 10 bases between them. Germline lookup yields CDR1 SQVTM and CDR2 ANQGSEA. The CDR3 length is 13 residues. The CDR3 is CSVEGPDSNEQFF. CDR3 nucleotide sequence: TGCAGCGTTGAAGGTCCCGACTCCAATGAGCAGTTCTTC.

The CDR3 region is CASTKTYPLSYEQYF. The CDR3 nucleotides are TGTGCCAGCACCAAGACTTATCCCCTTTCCTACGAGCAGTACTTC. This rearrangement joins TRBV6-6 to TRBJ2-7; D ambiguous. This CDR3 contains 15 residues. V was trimmed by 7 bases and J by 1 base, leaving 17 bases between them. Germline assignment: CDR1 MNHNY and CDR2 SVGAGI (reference sequence).

The V call is TRBV2, the J call TRBJ2-1, with 8 bases that match TRBD1. V shed 6 bases, J shed 1 base, and the junction held 8 bases outside the gene matches. Germline loops: CDR1 SNHLY, CDR2 FYNNEI. The CDR3 has 16 residues. CDR3 sequence reads: CASRPGGQASYNEQFF. The CDR3 DNA sequence: TGTGCCAGCAGGCCAGGGGGACAGGCGTCCTACAATGAGCAGTTCTTC.

This rearrangement joins TRBV6-5 to TRBJ1-2, with D perhaps matching TRBD1 (6 bases). Trimming stripped 0 bases from V and 7 bases from J, with 18 bases between. Germline V gene sequence: CDR1 MNHEY, CDR2 SVGAGI. This CDR3 has 16 amino acids. CDR3 DNA: TGTGCCAGCAGTTACTCGACCGCGGGGGCGCCGGTTGGCTACACCTTC. This codes for CASSYSTAGAPVGYTF.

The chain uses TRBV29-1 and TRBJ2-3; 14 positions match TRBD2. V gave up 3 bases and J gave up 3 bases; unmatched junction bases: 5. Germline assignment: CDR1 SQVTM and CDR2 ANQGSEA. The CDR3 spans 16 residues. CDR3 coding DNA: TGCAGCGTTGATGGACTAGCGGGAGGTTTGACAGATACGCAGTATTTT. Encoded protein: CSVDGLAGGLTDTQYF.

The CDR3 DNA reads TGTGCCAGCAGGACCTTATCCTACGAGCAGTACTTC. The encoded protein is CASRTLSYEQYF. The chain carries TRBV7-9 and TRBJ2-7; no definite D call. The germline CDR1 and CDR2 sequences are SEHNR and FQNEAQ (reference sequence). This CDR3 region has 12 residues. Trimming stripped 6 bases from V and 1 base from J, with 7 bases between.

The chain joins TRBV19 to TRBJ1-1; unclear D gene. Germline values: CDR1 LNHDA, CDR2 SQIVND (reference sequence). Trimming took 6 bases from V and 1 from J, leaving 6 bases between them. This CDR3 is built from 12 residues. In DNA, the CDR3 is TGTGCCAGTAGCTCCAGGAACACTGAAGCTTTCTTT. As protein: CASSSRNTEAFF. Supplemented by reference TRBV19 and TRBJ1-1, the full variable domain reads DGGITQSPKYLFRKEGQNVTLSCEQNLNHDAMYWYRQDPGQGLRLIYYSQIVNDFQKGDIAEGYSVSREKKESFPLTVTSAQKNPTAFYLCASSSRNTEAFFGQGTRLTVV.

The genes are TRBV7-9 and TRBJ2-1; D remains unclear. V lost 1 base to trimming and J lost 1 base, with 11 bases between them. The CDR3 has 16 amino acids. Germline lookup yields CDR1 SEHNR and CDR2 FQNEAQ (reference sequence). CDR3 in DNA: TGTGCCAGCAGCTTAGTTCGGATGGATTCCTACAATGAGCAGTTCTTC. Amino acids: CASSLVRMDSYNEQFF. Combining the CDR3 with reference TRBV7-9 and TRBJ2-1 gives the whole variable domain DTGVSQNPRHKITKRGQNVTFRCDPISEHNRLYWYRQTLGQGPEFLTYFQNEAQLEKSRLLSDRFSAERPKGSFSTLEIQRTEQGDSAMYLCASSLVRMDSYNEQFFGPGTRLTVL.

The genes are TRBV27 and TRBJ1-5; the match to TRBD1 covers 7 bases. The trim removed 5 bases at V and 4 bases at J, leaving 11 bases unmatched. Per the germline V gene, CDR1 is MNHEY and CDR2 is SMNVEV (reference sequence). CDR3 size: 16 residues. The CDR3 coding sequence is TGTGCCAGCAGTCCCACCTCGTCAGGGGGGAATCAGCCCCAGCATTTT. Protein: CASSPTSSGGNQPQHF.

This clone has just a few counts. J is TRBJ2-7 and V is TRBV5-4, with 8 nucleotides matching TRBD2. V lost 3 bases to trimming and J lost 0 bases; unmatched junction nucleotides: 11. Germline CDR1 is SGHNT and CDR2 is YYREEE (reference sequence). The CDR3 spans 17 residues. The CDR3 here is CASSWGAVAGSSYEQYF. CDR3 bases: TGTGCCAGCAGCTGGGGGGCCGTAGCGGGGAGCTCCTACGAGCAGTACTTC.

This clone has only a few counts. This chain uses TRBV5-1 with TRBJ2-7, with a tentative D call TRBD2 (6 bases). Trimming left V 0 bases short and J 4 bases short, with 14 bases between. Germline values: CDR1 SGHRS, CDR2 YFSETQ. The CDR3 is made up of 15 amino acids. DNA of the CDR3: TGCGCCAGCAGCTTGGGTGGGACGGAGGGGTACGAGCAGTACTTC. Protein product: CASSLGGTEGYEQYF.

The chain is built from TRBV6-1 and TRBJ2-5, with 11 nucleotides matching TRBD2. The CDR3 is 15 residues long. The trim removed 4 bases at V and 5 bases at J, leaving 6 bases unmatched. The germline V gene encodes CDR1 MNHNS and CDR2 SASEGT. As DNA, the CDR3 is TGTGCCAGCAGTGGTAGCGGGGGGGCGCGGGAGACCCAGTACTTC. Amino acids: CASSGSGGARETQYF.

The chain links TRBV7-9 to TRBJ1-1; unclear D gene. This CDR3 has 17 amino acids. CDR1 and CDR2 from the germline V gene are SEHNR and FQNEAQ (reference sequence). Trimming took 3 bases from V and 0 from J, leaving 17 bases between them. DNA for the CDR3: TGTGCCAGCAGCTTCGGGCTCAAAAGGTCGATGAACACTGAAGCTTTCTTT. This sequence encodes CASSFGLKRSMNTEAFF.

The chain combines TRBV7-3 with TRBJ2-1; 8 bases line up with TRBD2. Germline CDR1 is SGHTA and CDR2 is FQGTGA. The CDR3 covers 14 residues. Trimming removed 4 bases from V and 5 bases from J; junction bases left unmatched: 4. CDR3 bases: TGTGCCAGCAGCTCCGGGACTAGGAACAATGAGCAGTTCTTC. Translated: CASSSGTRNNEQFF. Full variable domain (outside the CDR3, taken from reference TRBV7-3 and TRBJ2-1): GAGVSQTPSNKVTEKGKYVELRCDPISGHTALYWYRQSLGQGPEFLIYFQGTGAADDSGLPNDRFFAVRPEGSVSTLKIQRTERGDSAVYLCASSSGTRNNEQFFGPGTRLTVL.